Each of the 5 T cell receptor beta chains below was sequenced from the same sample in a study of control samples from healthy donors and cancer patients. TCRdb's table, derived via immunoSEQ multiplex PCR, lists solely in-frame clones and lacks some. The table lists under 200,000 clones, 90% to 95% of them singletons. Material for sequencing was blood. These receptors all come from a woman in her forties in good health.

This rearrangement joins TRBV3-1 (or the pseudogene TRBV3-2) to TRBJ2-1; no clear D. This CDR3 is 14 amino acids long. CDR1 is LGHDT and CDR2 is YNNKEL in the germline V gene (reference sequence). Trimming cost V 4 bases and J 9 bases, with 16 bases left between them. The CDR3 loop reads CASSPPRGVLEQFF. The CDR3 nucleotides read TGTGCCAGCAGCCCCCCACGAGGAGTACTTGAGCAGTTCTTC.

The V call is TRBV27, the J call TRBJ2-5; D may be TRBD2 (5 bases). V dropped 6 bases and J dropped 1 base, with 15 bases sitting between them. Germline V gives CDR1 MNHEY, CDR2 SMNVEV (reference sequence). This CDR3 has 15 amino acids. The CDR3 protein is CASRPLLGVQETQYF. Here the CDR3 DNA reads TGTGCCAGCAGACCCCTTTTGGGAGTCCAAGAGACCCAGTACTTC.

The chain links TRBV7-9 to TRBJ2-3, with 8 bases that match TRBD1. V was pared by 0 bases and J by 3 bases, with 8 bases of the junction left unmatched. Germline V lookup: CDR1 SEHNR, CDR2 FQNEAQ (reference sequence). The CDR3 length is 17 residues. DNA of the CDR3: TGTGCCAGCAGCTTAGCGGAGCAGGGGGCAGGTACAGATACGCAGTATTTT. Residues: CASSLAEQGAGTDTQYF. The full variable domain, with the rest looked up from reference TRBV7-9 and TRBJ2-3, is DTGVSQNPRHKITKRGQNVTFRCDPISEHNRLYWYRQTLGQGPEFLTYFQNEAQLEKSRLLSDRFSAERPKGSFSTLEIQRTEQGDSAMYLCASSLAEQGAGTDTQYFGPGTRLTVL.

This chain connects TRBV19 to TRBJ1-5, with a tentative D call TRBD1 (6 bases). This CDR3 spans 13 amino acids. The germline V and J ends were trimmed by 4 bases and 2 bases, with 6 bases remaining between them. Germline CDR1 reads LNHDA; CDR2 reads SQIVND (reference sequence). The CDR3: CASSRGRNQPQHF. The CDR3 DNA follows: TGTGCCAGTAGTAGGGGGCGCAATCAGCCCCAGCATTTT. The full variable domain, its missing parts supplied by reference TRBV19 and TRBJ1-5, is DGGITQSPKYLFRKEGQNVTLSCEQNLNHDAMYWYRQDPGQGLRLIYYSQIVNDFQKGDIAEGYSVSREKKESFPLTVTSAQKNPTAFYLCASSRGRNQPQHFGDGTRLSIL.

A few counts support this clone. The chain uses TRBV4-3 and TRBJ1-1; 10 bases match TRBD1. Per germline, CDR1 LGHNA and CDR2 YSLEER. V was pared by 2 bases and J by 6 bases, with 6 bases of the junction left unmatched. This CDR3 region has 15 residues. The CDR3 loop reads CASSQRQGAWSEAFF. CDR3 in DNA: TGCGCCAGCAGCCAACGACAGGGGGCTTGGTCTGAAGCTTTCTTT.